A single TCR beta chain is shown here with its context. This specimen comes from a study of sequential checkpoint blockade in melanoma. Study summary: Arm A got nivolumab then ipilimumab; arm B the reverse, 1:1.

Assay used: immunoSEQ multiplex PCR; TCRdb lists only in-frame clones, some missing. The table shows over 6,000 clones, with about 84% occurring only once. Treatment: randomized to nivolumab then ipilimumab (arm A) or the reverse (arm B). Sorted cells were live CD3+CD8+, lacking CD19 and CD56, from PBMCs. The CDR3 covers 14 residues. Germline values: CDR1 SEHNR, CDR2 FQNEAQ (reference sequence). Trimming took 5 bases from V and 3 from J; bases not matched to a gene: 2. The chain is built from TRBV7-9 and TRBJ2-3, with 10 bases aligning to TRBD2. The sequence was obtained from a human donor with melanoma. This specimen consisted of CD8+ T cells sorted from blood (inferred from file names), obtained from a patient given nivolumab and ipilimumab in sequence. CDR3 in amino acids: CASSLSGRTDTQYF. The CDR3 region has the DNA TGTGCCAGCAGCCTTAGCGGGAGGACAGATACGCAGTATTTT.